These T cell receptor beta chains were read from a single sample in a study of blood T cell repertoires in COVID-19. Clones were read by immunoSEQ multiplex PCR, and TCRdb kept only the in-frame ones, dropping some. Among under 200,000 clones, more than 60% were seen once, and the ten largest hold 2.8%. Sequences were obtained from peripheral blood. The receptor source for this set is an older man with acute or convalescent COVID-19. The CDR3 runs from the conserved cysteine through the conserved F or W. D genes are given only for firm matches. Only part of the rows carry a size: once, few, many, or a class if the clone is expanded.

d_call,v_call,j_call,clone_size,cdr3_aa,cdr3_nt
TRBD1,TRBV28,TRBJ1-4,NA,CASSSMTGPEKLFF,TGTGCCAGCAGCTCGATGACAGGGCCTGAAAAACTGTTTTTT
TRBD2,TRBV7-3,TRBJ2-1,NA,CASSRTGTGTSGPNEQFF,TGTGCCAGCAGCCGGACAGGGACCGGGACTAGCGGTCCCAATGAGCAGTTCTTC
TRBD2,TRBV2,TRBJ2-3,NA,CASRRTSGGGDTQYF,TGTGCCAGCAGGCGAACTAGCGGGGGAGGAGATACGCAGTATTTT
NA,TRBV28,TRBJ2-7,NA,CASTDSYEQYF,TGTGCCAGCACGGACAGCTACGAGCAGTACTTC
NA,TRBV5-1,TRBJ2-1,NA,CASSFTEYNEQFF,TGCGCCAGCAGCTTTACAGAGTACAATGAGCAGTTCTTC
TRBD2,TRBV3-1/TRBV3-2,TRBJ2-5,NA,CASSPSGLAGDSSQETQYF,TGTGCCAGCAGCCCCTCCGGTTTAGCGGGAGATAGTTCCCAAGAGACCCAGTACTTC
NA,TRBV18,TRBJ1-4,NA,CASSPDRSTNEKLFF,TGTGCCAGCTCACCTGACAGGTCTACTAATGAAAAACTGTTTTTT
NA,TRBV5-1,TRBJ2-7,once,CASSLGRAEQYF,TGCGCCAGCAGCTTGGGCAGGGCCGAGCAGTACTTC
TRBD1,TRBV14,TRBJ2-2,NA,CASSRDSTNTGELFF,TGTGCCAGCAGCAGGGACAGTACGAACACCGGGGAGCTGTTTTTT
TRBD2,TRBV3-1/TRBV3-2,TRBJ2-3,NA,CASSSHGGTNTDTQYF,TGTGCCAGCAGCTCTCACGGGGGGACCAACACAGATACGCAGTATTTT
NA,TRBV28,TRBJ1-1,NA,CASDLRASMWDRKNTEAFF,TGTGCCAGCGACCTGCGGGCCTCGATGTGGGATAGAAAGAACACTGAAGCTTTCTTT
TRBD1,TRBV5-1,TRBJ2-7,NA,CASSPGQGGYEQYF,TGCGCCAGCAGCCCGGGACAGGGGGGCTACGAGCAGTACTTC
NA,TRBV18,TRBJ2-1,NA,CASSYLDTNNEQFF,TGTGCCAGCTCATACCTGGACACTAACAATGAGCAGTTCTTC
TRBD1,TRBV28,TRBJ2-7,NA,CASSLSGQTYEQYF,TGTGCCAGCAGTTTATCGGGACAGACCTACGAGCAGTACTTC
TRBD2,TRBV9,TRBJ2-4,once,CASSEGLAGERNIQYF,TGTGCCAGCAGCGAAGGACTAGCGGGAGAGAGAAACATTCAGTACTTC
TRBD1,TRBV6-2/TRBV6-3,TRBJ2-3,NA,CASSLDRGSTDTQYF,TGTGCCAGCAGTTTGGACAGGGGTAGCACAGATACGCAGTATTTT